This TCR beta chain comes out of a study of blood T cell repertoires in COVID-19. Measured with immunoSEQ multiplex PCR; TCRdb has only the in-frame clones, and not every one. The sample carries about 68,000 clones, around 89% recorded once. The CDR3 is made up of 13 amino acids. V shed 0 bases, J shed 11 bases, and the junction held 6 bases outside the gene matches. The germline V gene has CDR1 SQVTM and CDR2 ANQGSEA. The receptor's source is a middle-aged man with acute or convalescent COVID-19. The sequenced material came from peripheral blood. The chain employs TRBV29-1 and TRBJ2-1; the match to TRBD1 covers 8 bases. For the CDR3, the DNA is TGCAGCGTTGAAGAGGACAGGGTCCAAAAGCAGTTCTTC. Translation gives CSVEEDRVQKQFF.